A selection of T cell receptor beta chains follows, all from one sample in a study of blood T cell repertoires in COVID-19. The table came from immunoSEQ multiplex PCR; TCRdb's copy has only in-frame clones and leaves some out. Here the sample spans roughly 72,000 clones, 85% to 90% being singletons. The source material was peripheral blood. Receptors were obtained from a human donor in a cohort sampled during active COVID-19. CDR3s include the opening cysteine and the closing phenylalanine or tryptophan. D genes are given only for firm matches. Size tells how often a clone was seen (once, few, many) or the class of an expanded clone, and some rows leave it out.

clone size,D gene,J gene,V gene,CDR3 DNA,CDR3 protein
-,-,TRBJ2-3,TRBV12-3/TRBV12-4,TGTGCCAGCAGCCTCGGCGGATCAGATACGCAGTATTTT,CASSLGGSDTQYF
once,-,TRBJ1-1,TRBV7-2,TGTGCCAGCAGCTTAGTTGGGGGCGCAGGCACTGAAGCTTTCTTT,CASSLVGGAGTEAFF
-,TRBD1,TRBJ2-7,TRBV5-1,TGCGCCAGCAGCTTAGGGACAGGGGGGTACGAGCAGTACTTC,CASSLGTGGYEQYF
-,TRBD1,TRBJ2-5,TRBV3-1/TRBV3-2,TGTGCCAGCAGCCACGAAGGACAGGTTCAAGAGACCCAGTACTTC,CASSHEGQVQETQYF
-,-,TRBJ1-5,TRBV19,TGTGCCAGTAGTATCAGGGCAAGAACAGGGTTCGGTCAGCCCCAGCATTTT,CASSIRARTGFGQPQHF
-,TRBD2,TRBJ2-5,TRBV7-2,TGTGCCAGCAGCCCTAGCGGGAGAGGGGAGACCCAGTACTTC,CASSPSGRGETQYF
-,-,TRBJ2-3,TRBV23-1,TGCGCCAGCAGTCAACTCCGACAGGAAAATAGCACAGATACGCAGTATTTT,CASSQLRQENSTDTQYF
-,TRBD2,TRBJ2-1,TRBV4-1,TGCGCCAGCAGCCCCTCTAGCGGGTATAAAATTGGCTACAATGAGCAGTTCTTC,CASSPSSGYKIGYNEQFF
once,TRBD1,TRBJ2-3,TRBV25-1,TGTGCCAGCAGTGCGATGGACAGGGCGCCTCCAGATACGCAGTATTTT,CASSAMDRAPPDTQYF
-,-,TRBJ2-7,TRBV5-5,TGTGCCAGCAGCGTCGCGGGGTTCTCCTACGAGCAGTACTTC,CASSVAGFSYEQYF
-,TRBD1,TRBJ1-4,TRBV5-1,TGCGCCAGCAGCTTGGGAGGGACAGCCGCAACTAATGAAAAACTGTTTTTT,CASSLGGTAATNEKLFF
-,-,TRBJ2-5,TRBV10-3,TGTGCCATCAGTGGTATGACTATGACACAAGAGACCCAGTACTTC,CAISGMTMTQETQYF
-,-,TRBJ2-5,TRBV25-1,TGTGCCAGCAGTGAGGTGGCCGTATATACCCAGTACTTC,CASSEVAVYTQYF
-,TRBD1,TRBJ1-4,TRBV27,TGTGCCAGCAGTTCTTACAGGGGTGCTAATGAAAAACTGTTTTTT,CASSSYRGANEKLFF
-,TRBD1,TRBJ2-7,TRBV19,TGTGCCAGTAGTCCCGGACAGGGGGATTACGAGCAGTACTTC,CASSPGQGDYEQYF
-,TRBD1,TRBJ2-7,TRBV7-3,TGTGCCAGCAGCTCCGGGACAGGGTTTGACGAGCAGTACTTC,CASSSGTGFDEQYF
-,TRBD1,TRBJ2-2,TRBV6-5,TGTGCCAGCAGTTACCAGTGGACAGGCACCGGGGAGCTGTTTTTT,CASSYQWTGTGELFF
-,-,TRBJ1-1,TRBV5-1,TGCGCCAGCAGCTCCACAGGTTTGAACACTGAAGCTTTCTTT,CASSSTGLNTEAFF
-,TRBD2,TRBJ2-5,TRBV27,TGTGCCAGCAGATCTAGCGGAGCTTTCCAAGAGACCCAGTACTTC,CASRSSGAFQETQYF
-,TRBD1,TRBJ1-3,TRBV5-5,TGTGCCAGCAGCTTGGATCCAGGGGGAACTGGAAACACCATATATTTT,CASSLDPGGTGNTIYF
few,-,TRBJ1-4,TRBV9,TGTGCCAGCAGCGTAGGGTGGGGAGCAACTAATGAAAAACTGTTTTTT,CASSVGWGATNEKLFF
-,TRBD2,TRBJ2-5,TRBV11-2,TGTGCCAGCAGCTCTATAGCGGGAGGGGGGGCAGAGACCCAGTACTTC,CASSSIAGGGAETQYF
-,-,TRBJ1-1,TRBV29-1,TGCAGCATAAACGGGGGTATGAACACTGAAGCTTTCTTT,CSINGGMNTEAFF
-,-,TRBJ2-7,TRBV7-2,TGTGCCAGCAGCTTCCAGGGGCTTGGGATGGGCGAGCAGTACTTC,CASSFQGLGMGEQYF
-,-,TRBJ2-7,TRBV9,TGTGCCAGCAGCGTAGTTAGCGTCTCCTACGAGCAGTACTTC,CASSVVSVSYEQYF
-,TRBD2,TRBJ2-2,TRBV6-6,TGTGCCAGCAGTGGCGCGGGGGCCGGGGAGCTGTTTTTT,CASSGAGAGELFF
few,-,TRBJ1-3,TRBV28,TGTGCCAGCAGCCCCGTTGGGCGCACTGGAAACACCATATATTTT,CASSPVGRTGNTIYF